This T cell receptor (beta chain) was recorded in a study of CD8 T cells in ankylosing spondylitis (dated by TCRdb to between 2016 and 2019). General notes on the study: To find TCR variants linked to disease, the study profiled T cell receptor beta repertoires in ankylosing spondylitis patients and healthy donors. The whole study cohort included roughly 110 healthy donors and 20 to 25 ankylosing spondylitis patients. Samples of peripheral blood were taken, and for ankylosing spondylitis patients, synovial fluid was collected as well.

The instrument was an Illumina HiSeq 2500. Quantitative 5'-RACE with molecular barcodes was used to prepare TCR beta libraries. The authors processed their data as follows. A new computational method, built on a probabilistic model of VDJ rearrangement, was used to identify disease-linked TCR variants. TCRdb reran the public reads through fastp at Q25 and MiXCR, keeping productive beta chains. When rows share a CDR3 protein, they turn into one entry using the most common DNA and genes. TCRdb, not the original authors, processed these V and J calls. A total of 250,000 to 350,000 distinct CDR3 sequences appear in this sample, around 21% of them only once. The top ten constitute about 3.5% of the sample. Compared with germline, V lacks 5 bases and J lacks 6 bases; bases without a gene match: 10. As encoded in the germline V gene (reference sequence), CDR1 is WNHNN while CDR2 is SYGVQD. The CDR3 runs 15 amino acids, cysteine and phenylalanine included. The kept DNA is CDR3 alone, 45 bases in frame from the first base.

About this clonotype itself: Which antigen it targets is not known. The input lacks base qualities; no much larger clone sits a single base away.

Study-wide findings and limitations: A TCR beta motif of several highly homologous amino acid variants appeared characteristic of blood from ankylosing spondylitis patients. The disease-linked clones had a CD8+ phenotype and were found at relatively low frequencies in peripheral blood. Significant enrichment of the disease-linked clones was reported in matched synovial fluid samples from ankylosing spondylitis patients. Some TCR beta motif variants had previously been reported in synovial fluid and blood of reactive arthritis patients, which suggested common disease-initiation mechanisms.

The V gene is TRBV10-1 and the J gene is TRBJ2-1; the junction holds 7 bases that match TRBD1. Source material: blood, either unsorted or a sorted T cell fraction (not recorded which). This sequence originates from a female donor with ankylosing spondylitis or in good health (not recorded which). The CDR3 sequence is CASSQTGYGVNEQFF. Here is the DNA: TGCGCCAGCAGTCAGACAGGGTATGGGGTCAATGAGCAGTTCTTC.